This is a list of T cell receptor beta chains from one sample in a study of cytomegalovirus exposure and HLA in healthy donors. Profiled with immunoSEQ multiplex PCR; TCRdb holds only in-frame clones, not every one. The table for this sample gives roughly 53,000 clones. Material for sequencing was PBMCs. Receptor source: a man younger than 35 in good health and CMV-seropositive. Both conserved end residues are part of each CDR3. D genes are given only for firm matches.

v_gene	d_gene	j_gene	CDR3aa	CDR3nt
TRBV5-6	NA	TRBJ2-1	CASSTYNEQFF	TGTGCCAGCAGCACTTACAATGAGCAGTTCTTC
TRBV9	TRBD1	TRBJ2-2	CASKGQDTGELFF	TGTGCCAGCAAGGGACAGGACACCGGGGAGCTGTTTTTT
TRBV19	NA	TRBJ1-3	CASSISRVENTIYF	TGTGCCAGTAGTATTAGCAGGGTGGAAAACACCATATATTTT
TRBV2	NA	TRBJ2-3	CASSAGTFRTDTQYF	TGTGCCAGCAGCGCCGGGACTTTCCGCACAGATACGCAGTATTTT
TRBV7-2	NA	TRBJ2-7	CASSFPGYEQYF	TGTGCCAGCAGCTTCCCAGGGTACGAGCAGTACTTC
TRBV29-1	TRBD1	TRBJ2-5	CSGYTGAGETQYF	TGCAGCGGATATACAGGGGCGGGAGAGACCCAGTACTTC
TRBV19	TRBD2	TRBJ2-6	CASVGLAGAGANVLTF	TGTGCCAGTGTGGGACTAGCGGGAGCCGGGGCCAACGTCCTGACTTTC
TRBV5-4	NA	TRBJ2-3	CASSLGGASRTDTQYF	TGTGCCAGCAGCTTGGGGGGCGCCTCGCGCACAGATACGCAGTATTTT
TRBV20-1	NA	TRBJ2-7	CSASRHEQYF	TGCAGTGCTAGTCGTCACGAGCAGTACTTC
TRBV27	NA	TRBJ2-1	CASSLPGNNEQFF	TGTGCCAGCAGTTTGCCTGGCAACAATGAGCAGTTCTTC
TRBV19	NA	TRBJ1-4	CASSPISEKLFF	TGTGCCAGTAGTCCAATCAGTGAAAAACTGTTTTTT
TRBV6-5	NA	TRBJ2-5	CASSSPLLSGEETQYF	TGTGCCAGCAGTTCCCCCCTCTTATCAGGGGAAGAGACCCAGTACTTC
TRBV2	NA	TRBJ2-7	CASRVRPIFDEQYF	TGTGCCAGCCGGGTCCGCCCGATTTTTGACGAGCAGTACTTC
TRBV9	TRBD2	TRBJ2-2	CASSVPGLAGAGELFF	TGTGCCAGCAGCGTTCCGGGACTAGCGGGCGCCGGGGAGCTGTTTTTT
TRBV7-8	TRBD2	TRBJ2-7	CASSWGGEPYEQYF	TGTGCCAGCAGCTGGGGAGGGGAACCCTACGAGCAGTACTTC
TRBV5-3	TRBD1	TRBJ2-2	CASSQDPGGAGELFF	TGTGCCAGCAGCCAAGATCCAGGGGGCGCCGGGGAGCTGTTTTTT
TRBV2	TRBD2	TRBJ2-5	CASRAGTSVKTQYF	TGTGCCAGCAGAGCCGGGACTAGCGTAAAGACCCAGTACTTC
TRBV5-1	TRBD1	TRBJ1-1	CASSLARDRSNTEAFF	TGCGCCAGCAGCTTGGCGAGGGACAGATCGAACACTGAAGCTTTCTTT
TRBV18	NA	TRBJ1-2	CASSGTLNYGYTF	TGTGCCAGCTCGGGGACACTTAACTATGGCTACACCTTC
TRBV28	TRBD1	TRBJ1-6	CASSFRDRVNSPLHF	TGTGCCAGCAGTTTTAGGGACAGGGTTAATTCACCCCTCCACTTT
TRBV4-1	TRBD1	TRBJ2-5	CASSQGGGRGRLFGETQYF	TGCGCCAGCAGCCAAGGGGGCGGCAGGGGGCGGTTGTTCGGGGAGACCCAGTACTTC
TRBV27	NA	TRBJ1-1	CASRTQGMNTEAFF	TGTGCCAGCAGAACCCAGGGAATGAACACTGAAGCTTTCTTT
TRBV7-9	TRBD1	TRBJ1-1	CASSGQADTEAFF	TGTGCCAGCAGCGGACAGGCGGACACTGAAGCTTTCTTT
TRBV7-2	NA	TRBJ2-7	CASSSDLGRGYEQYF	TGTGCCAGCAGCTCCGACCTGGGAAGGGGGTACGAGCAGTACTTC
TRBV25-1	TRBD2	TRBJ2-1	CASSARLAGDEQFF	TGTGCCAGCAGTGCGCGACTAGCGGGAGATGAGCAGTTCTTC
TRBV2	TRBD2	TRBJ2-1	CASLSYQREVAEQFF	TGTGCCAGCTTATCTTATCAGCGGGAGGTAGCTGAGCAGTTCTTC
TRBV19	NA	TRBJ1-1	CASSINQGNTEAFF	TGTGCCAGTAGTATAAACCAGGGCAACACTGAAGCTTTCTTT
TRBV6-1	NA	TRBJ2-7	CASSQGVDEQYF	TGTGCCAGCAGTCAGGGTGTAGACGAGCAGTACTTC
TRBV2	NA	TRBJ1-2	CASSASRLQGYTF	TGTGCCAGCAGCGCTAGCCGACTCCAGGGCTACACCTTC
TRBV4-1	NA	TRBJ2-7	CASSQAGEGEQYF	TGCGCCAGCAGCCAAGCGGGAGAGGGCGAGCAGTACTTC
TRBV29-1	NA	TRBJ2-3	CSVAGGTDTQYF	TGCAGCGTCGCGGGTGGCACAGATACGCAGTATTTT
TRBV6-1	TRBD1	TRBJ1-5	CASSAPTGLGSQPQHF	TGTGCCAGCAGTGCCCCGACAGGGTTGGGGAGCCAGCCCCAGCATTTT
TRBV27	TRBD2	TRBJ2-2	CASSLSSGDTGELFF	TGTGCCAGCAGTTTAAGTAGCGGGGACACCGGGGAGCTGTTTTTT